This TCR beta chain was recorded in a study of T-cell memory formation after mild COVID-19. There are a few counts of this clonotype. One junction end does not reproduce the germline sequence, and a read error may be involved. MiXCR was run by TCRdb on the 5' RACE reads, yielding one entry per CDR3 protein. The sample lists some 280,000 distinct CDR3 sequences, around 15% seen once, with 23% in the top ten. This receptor was identified in a man aged 18-30 years who had mild COVID-19 (a few samples of this study predate the infection). Cell type and time point are not known. Sequencing was carried out using PBMCs or a T cell subset sorted from them (not recorded which).

CDR3 region: CSAYPGLAPEDTQYF. The CDR3 bases are TGCAGTGCTTATCCGGGACTAGCGCCCGAAGATACCCAGTACTTC. The gene calls are TRBV20-1 and TRBJ2-5, with 10 bases that match TRBD2. The CDR3 has 15 residues. Germline CDR1 and CDR2: DFQATT and SNEGSKA (reference sequence).